A selection of T cell receptor beta chains follows, all from one sample in a study of shared clonotypes between healthy human individuals. Generated by immunoSEQ multiplex PCR, the TCRdb table keeps only in-frame clones and is missing some. Among about 490,000 clones listed, more than 65% were seen once. Sequencing was done on a sample of PBMCs. These receptors originate from a woman aged 40 to 50 in good health. Some clones in this sample may be carry-over from other donors' samples. CDR3s include the opening cysteine and the closing phenylalanine or tryptophan. D genes are given only for firm matches. Rows may omit the clone size; those that give it use once, few, many or a size class.

j_call clone_size d_call v_call cdr3_aa
TRBJ2-1 . . TRBV7-3 CASSLMADSYNEQFF
TRBJ2-7 . TRBD1 TRBV7-9 CASSLGGTGVEQYF
TRBJ1-4 . TRBD1 TRBV28 CASRDTGVPEEKLFF
TRBJ2-5 . . TRBV5-1 CASSLGQGQETQYF
TRBJ1-5 once . TRBV7-8 CASSIRGDQPQHF
TRBJ2-1 many . TRBV7-2 CASSLNARLAGYNEQFF
TRBJ2-5 . . TRBV11-2 CASSFGGQETQYF
TRBJ2-7 . . TRBV4-2 CASSHRGRGSAYYEQYF
TRBJ2-3 few . TRBV5-6 CASSSSYPYTPSTDTQYF
TRBJ2-1 . . TRBV5-1 CASSLGPFYEQFF
TRBJ2-1 once TRBD2 TRBV30 CAWSRGGLYNEQFF
TRBJ2-7 . TRBD2 TRBV6-5 CASRPSLAGATEQYF
TRBJ2-1 . TRBD2 TRBV7-8 CASSLGLAGAGYNEQFF
TRBJ2-7 . TRBD1 TRBV5-4 CASSLAEGQGVYYEQYF
TRBJ2-1 . . TRBV7-2 CASSIEGNSYNEQFF
TRBJ2-7 . TRBD2 TRBV15 CATSRTGLADSSYEQYF
TRBJ1-1 . . TRBV18 CASSPPQGDTEAFF
TRBJ2-2 . . TRBV18 CASSPPNRVDTGELFF
TRBJ1-1 once . TRBV27 CASSPRAVHFRAFF
TRBJ2-2 . TRBD2 TRBV7-8 CASSLRTSGSGTGELFF
TRBJ1-5 few . TRBV7-9 CASSADSHQPQHF
TRBJ2-1 . TRBD2 TRBV28 CASSPQREMSYNEQFF
TRBJ2-7 . TRBD2 TRBV5-1 CASSFTNRLAPYEQYF
TRBJ2-5 . TRBD2 TRBV27 CASSSLAGGIETQYF
TRBJ2-7 few . TRBV18 CASSPEARDNLEQYF
TRBJ2-7 . TRBD1 TRBV18 CASSPTRTGTYYEQYF
TRBJ2-2 once TRBD1 TRBV27 CASSLEAPDRGNTGELFF
TRBJ1-2 . . TRBV7-9 CASSLFYGYTF
TRBJ2-7 . . TRBV28 CASTRIEPNYEQYF
TRBJ2-2 few TRBD1 TRBV27 CASQGQGSTGELFF
TRBJ2-7 once TRBD1 TRBV7-9 CASSGGTGGSYEQYF
TRBJ2-7 . . TRBV5-1 CASSSDPNSYEQYF
TRBJ2-7 . . TRBV6-1 CASSEVGWSNEQYF
TRBJ1-1 once . TRBV19 CASSMEAGVTEAFF
TRBJ2-7 once . TRBV28 CASSFQNYEQYF
TRBJ1-4 few . TRBV5-1 CASSLEGSEKLFF
TRBJ2-2 . . TRBV2 CASSWDTHTGELFF
TRBJ1-1 . . TRBV25-1 CASSGCSLNTEAFF
TRBJ1-2 . TRBD1 TRBV7-2 CASSLVGTVNYGYTF
TRBJ2-6 . TRBD1 TRBV18 CASSPAGTVSGANVLTF
TRBJ2-7 . . TRBV7-9 CASGPLSWEQYF
TRBJ1-4 . . TRBV6-6 CASKRAPNEKLFF
TRBJ1-2 once . TRBV7-2 CASSWGRMGYTF
TRBJ2-3 once TRBD1 TRBV6-5 CASSSQLPGGTDTQYF
TRBJ2-1 many . TRBV5-1 CASRLTFSSYNEQFF
TRBJ2-1 . . TRBV29-1 CSVEEGGGVAYNEQFF
TRBJ1-1 once . TRBV7-3 CASSPSVNTEAFF
TRBJ2-4 . TRBD1 TRBV9 CASSAGTGDILAKNIQYF
TRBJ2-2 . TRBD1 TRBV28 CASIRGQGTGELFF
TRBJ2-7 once . TRBV18 CASSQSMDSTYEQYF